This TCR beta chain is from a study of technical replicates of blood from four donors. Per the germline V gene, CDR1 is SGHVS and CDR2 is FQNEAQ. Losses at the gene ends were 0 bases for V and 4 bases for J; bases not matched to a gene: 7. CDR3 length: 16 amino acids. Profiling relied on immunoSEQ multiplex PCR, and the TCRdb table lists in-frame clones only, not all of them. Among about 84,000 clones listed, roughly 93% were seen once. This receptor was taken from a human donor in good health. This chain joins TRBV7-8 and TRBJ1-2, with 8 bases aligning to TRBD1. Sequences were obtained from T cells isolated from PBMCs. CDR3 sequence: CASSLAIRGRGYGYTF. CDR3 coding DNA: TGTGCCAGCAGCTTAGCTATCAGGGGGCGGGGCTATGGCTACACCTTC.